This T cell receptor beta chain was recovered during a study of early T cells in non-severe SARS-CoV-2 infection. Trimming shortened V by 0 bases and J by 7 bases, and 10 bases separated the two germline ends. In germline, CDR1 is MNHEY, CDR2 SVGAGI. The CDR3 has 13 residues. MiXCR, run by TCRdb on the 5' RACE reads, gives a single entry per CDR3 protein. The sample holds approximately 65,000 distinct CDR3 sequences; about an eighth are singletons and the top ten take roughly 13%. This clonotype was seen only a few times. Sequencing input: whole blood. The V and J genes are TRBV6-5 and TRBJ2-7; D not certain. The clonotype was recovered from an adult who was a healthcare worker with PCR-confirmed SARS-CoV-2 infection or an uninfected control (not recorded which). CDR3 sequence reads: CASSYSPEREQYF. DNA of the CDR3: TGTGCCAGCAGTTACTCCCCCGAAAGGGAGCAGTACTTC.